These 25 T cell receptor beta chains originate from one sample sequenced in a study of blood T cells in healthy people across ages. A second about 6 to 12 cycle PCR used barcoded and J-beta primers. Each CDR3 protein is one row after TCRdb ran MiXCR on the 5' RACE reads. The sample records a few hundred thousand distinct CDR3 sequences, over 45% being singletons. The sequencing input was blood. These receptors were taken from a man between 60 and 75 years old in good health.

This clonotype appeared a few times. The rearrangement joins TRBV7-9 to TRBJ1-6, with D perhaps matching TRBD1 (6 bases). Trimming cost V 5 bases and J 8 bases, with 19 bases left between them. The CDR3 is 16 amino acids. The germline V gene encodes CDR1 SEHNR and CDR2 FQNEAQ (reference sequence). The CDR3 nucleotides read TGTGCCAGCAGCCGCGGCGGGGGGCGAACTGATTCACCCCTCCACTTT. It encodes CASSRGGGRTDSPLHF.

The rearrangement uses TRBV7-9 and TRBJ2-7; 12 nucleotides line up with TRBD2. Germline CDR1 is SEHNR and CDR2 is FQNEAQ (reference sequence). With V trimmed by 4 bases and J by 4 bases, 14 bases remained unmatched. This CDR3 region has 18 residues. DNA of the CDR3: TGTGCCAGCAGCTCTAGCGGGAGGGCCGCCTACGGAAAGTACGAGCAGTACTTC. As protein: CASSSSGRAAYGKYEQYF.

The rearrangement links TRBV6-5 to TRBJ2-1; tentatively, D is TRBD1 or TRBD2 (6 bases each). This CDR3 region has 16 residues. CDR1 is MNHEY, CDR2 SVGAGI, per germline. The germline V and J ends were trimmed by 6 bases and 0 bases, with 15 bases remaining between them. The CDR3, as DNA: TGTGCCAGCAGACTGGGGGGCCAAGGCTCCTACAATGAGCAGTTCTTC. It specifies CASRLGGQGSYNEQFF.

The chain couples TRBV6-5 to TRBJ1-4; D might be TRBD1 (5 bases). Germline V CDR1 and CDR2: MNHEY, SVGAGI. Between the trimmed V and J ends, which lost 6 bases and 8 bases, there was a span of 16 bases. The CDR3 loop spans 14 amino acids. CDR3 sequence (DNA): TGTGCCAGCAGCAGCCAGGGCGGGGGGGAAAAACTGTTTTTT. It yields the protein CASSSQGGGEKLFF.

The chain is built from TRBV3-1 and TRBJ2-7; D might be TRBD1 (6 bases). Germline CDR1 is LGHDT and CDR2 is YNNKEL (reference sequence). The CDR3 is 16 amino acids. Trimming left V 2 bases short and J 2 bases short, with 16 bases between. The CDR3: CASSQFASGTPYEQYF. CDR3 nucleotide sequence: TGTGCCAGCAGCCAATTCGCTTCCGGGACACCCTACGAGCAGTACTTC.

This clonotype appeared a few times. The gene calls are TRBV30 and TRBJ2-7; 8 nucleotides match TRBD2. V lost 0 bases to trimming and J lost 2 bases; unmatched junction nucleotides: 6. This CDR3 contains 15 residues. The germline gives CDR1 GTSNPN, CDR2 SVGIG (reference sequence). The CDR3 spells CAWSVLSGGPYEQYF. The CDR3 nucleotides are TGTGCCTGGAGTGTACTCAGCGGGGGCCCCTACGAGCAGTACTTC.

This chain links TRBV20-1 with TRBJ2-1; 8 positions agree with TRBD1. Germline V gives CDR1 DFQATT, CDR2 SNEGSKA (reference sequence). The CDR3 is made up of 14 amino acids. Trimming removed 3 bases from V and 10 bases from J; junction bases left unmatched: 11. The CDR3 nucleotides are TGCAGTGCTAGTCGGACAGGGCACACGAAGGAGCAGTTCTTC. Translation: CSASRTGHTKEQFF.

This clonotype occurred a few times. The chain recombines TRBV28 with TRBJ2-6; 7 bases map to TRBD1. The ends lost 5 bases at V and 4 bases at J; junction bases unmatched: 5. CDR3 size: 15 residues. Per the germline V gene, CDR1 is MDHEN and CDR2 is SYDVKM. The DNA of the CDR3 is TGTGCCAGCAGTAACAGGGGTTCAGGGGCCAACGTCCTGACTTTC. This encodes CASSNRGSGANVLTF.

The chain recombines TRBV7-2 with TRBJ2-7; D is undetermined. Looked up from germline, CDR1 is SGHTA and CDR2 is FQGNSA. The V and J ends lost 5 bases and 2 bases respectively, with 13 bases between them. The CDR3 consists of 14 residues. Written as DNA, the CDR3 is TGTGCCAGCAGCGTAGGTCCCCTTCCCTACGAGCAGTACTTC. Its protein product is CASSVGPLPYEQYF.

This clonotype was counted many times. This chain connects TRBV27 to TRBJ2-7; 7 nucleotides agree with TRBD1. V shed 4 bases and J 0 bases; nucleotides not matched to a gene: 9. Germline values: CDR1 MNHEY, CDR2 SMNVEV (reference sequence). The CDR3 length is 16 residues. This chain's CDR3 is CASSSLGGQSSYEQYF. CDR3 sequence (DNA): TGTGCCAGCAGTTCCCTAGGGGGACAGAGCTCCTACGAGCAGTACTTC.

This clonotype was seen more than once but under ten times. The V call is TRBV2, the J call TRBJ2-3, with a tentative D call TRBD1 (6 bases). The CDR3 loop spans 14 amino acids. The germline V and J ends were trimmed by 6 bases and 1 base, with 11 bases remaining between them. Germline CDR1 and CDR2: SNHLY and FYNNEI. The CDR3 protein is CASRVGQRTDTQYF. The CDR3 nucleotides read TGTGCCAGCAGGGTAGGACAGCGCACAGATACGCAGTATTTT.

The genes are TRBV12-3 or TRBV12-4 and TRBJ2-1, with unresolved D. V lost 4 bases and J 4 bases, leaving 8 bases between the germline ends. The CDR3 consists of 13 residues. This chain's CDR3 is CASSSPLYNEQFF. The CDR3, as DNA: TGTGCCAGCAGTTCCCCCTTATACAATGAGCAGTTCTTC.

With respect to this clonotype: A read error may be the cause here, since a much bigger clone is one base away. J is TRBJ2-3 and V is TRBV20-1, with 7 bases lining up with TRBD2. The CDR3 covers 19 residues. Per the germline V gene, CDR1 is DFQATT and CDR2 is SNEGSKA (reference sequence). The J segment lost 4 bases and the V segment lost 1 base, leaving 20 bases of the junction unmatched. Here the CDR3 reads CSARVGRGSGDPRADTQYF. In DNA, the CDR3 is TGCAGTGCTAGAGTAGGAAGGGGAAGCGGGGACCCTCGGGCAGATACGCAGTATTTT.

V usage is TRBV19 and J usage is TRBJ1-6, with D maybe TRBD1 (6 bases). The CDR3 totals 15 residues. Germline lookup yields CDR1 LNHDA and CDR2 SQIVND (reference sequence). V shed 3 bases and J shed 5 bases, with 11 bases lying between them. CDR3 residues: CASSIGQTNNSPLHF. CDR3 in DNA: TGTGCCAGTAGTATCGGACAGACCAATAATTCACCCCTCCACTTT.

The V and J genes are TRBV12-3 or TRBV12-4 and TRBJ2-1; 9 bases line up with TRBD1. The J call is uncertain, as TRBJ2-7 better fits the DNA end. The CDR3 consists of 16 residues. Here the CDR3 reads CASSPWGQGSYNEQYF. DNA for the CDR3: TGTGCCAGCAGCCCTTGGGGACAGGGATCCTACAATGAGCAGTACTTC.

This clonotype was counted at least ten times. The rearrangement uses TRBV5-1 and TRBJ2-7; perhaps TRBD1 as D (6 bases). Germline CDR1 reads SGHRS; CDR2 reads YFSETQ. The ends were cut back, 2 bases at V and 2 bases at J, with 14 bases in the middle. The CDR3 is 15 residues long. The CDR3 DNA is TGCGCCAGCAGCTTTTTATGGGACAAGGCCTACGAGCAGTACTTC. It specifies CASSFLWDKAYEQYF.

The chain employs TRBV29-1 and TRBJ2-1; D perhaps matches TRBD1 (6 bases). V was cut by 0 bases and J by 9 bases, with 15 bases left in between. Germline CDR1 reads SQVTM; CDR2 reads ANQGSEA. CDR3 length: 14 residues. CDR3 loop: CSVEDNRVRVEQFF. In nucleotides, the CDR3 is TGCAGCGTTGAAGATAACAGGGTGCGGGTTGAGCAGTTCTTC.

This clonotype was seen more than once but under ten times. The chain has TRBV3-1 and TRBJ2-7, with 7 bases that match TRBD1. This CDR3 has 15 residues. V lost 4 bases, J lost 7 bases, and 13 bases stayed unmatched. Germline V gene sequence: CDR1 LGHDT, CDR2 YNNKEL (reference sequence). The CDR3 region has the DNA TGTGCCAGCAGCCGAAATCTAAGACAGGGTGGAGAGCAGTACTTC. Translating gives CASSRNLRQGGEQYF.

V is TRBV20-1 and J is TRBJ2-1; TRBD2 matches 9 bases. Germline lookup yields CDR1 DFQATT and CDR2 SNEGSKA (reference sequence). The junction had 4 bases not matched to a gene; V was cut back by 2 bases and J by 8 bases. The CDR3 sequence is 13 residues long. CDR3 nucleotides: TGCAGTGCTAGAAGCGGGGGGAGGGATGAGCAGTTCTTC. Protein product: CSARSGGRDEQFF.

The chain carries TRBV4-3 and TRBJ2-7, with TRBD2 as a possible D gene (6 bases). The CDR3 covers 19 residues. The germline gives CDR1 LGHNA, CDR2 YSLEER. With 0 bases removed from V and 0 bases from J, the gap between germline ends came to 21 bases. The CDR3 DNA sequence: TGCGCCAGCAGCCAAGATCTACAAACCTCGGCGGGGAGCTCCTACGAGCAGTACTTC. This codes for CASSQDLQTSAGSSYEQYF.

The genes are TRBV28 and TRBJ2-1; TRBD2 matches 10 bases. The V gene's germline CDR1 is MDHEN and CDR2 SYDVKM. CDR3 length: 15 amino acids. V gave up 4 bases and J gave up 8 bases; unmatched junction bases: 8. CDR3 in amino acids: CASSSQREGVDEQFF. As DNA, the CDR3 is TGTGCCAGCAGTTCGCAGCGGGAGGGAGTCGATGAGCAGTTCTTC. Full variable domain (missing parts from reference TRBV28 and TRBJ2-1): DVKVTQSSRYLVKRTGEKVFLECVQDMDHENMFWYRQDPGLGLRLIYFSYDVKMKEKGDIPEGYSVSREKKERFSLILESASTNQTSMYLCASSSQREGVDEQFFGPGTRLTVL.

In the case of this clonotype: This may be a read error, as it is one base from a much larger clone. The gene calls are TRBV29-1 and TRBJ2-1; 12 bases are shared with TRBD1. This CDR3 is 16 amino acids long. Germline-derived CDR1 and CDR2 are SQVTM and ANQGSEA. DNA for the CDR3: TGCAGCGTTGAGGGGACAGGGGGCCCCCGCTACAATGAGCGGTTCTTC. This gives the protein CSVEGTGGPRYNERFF.

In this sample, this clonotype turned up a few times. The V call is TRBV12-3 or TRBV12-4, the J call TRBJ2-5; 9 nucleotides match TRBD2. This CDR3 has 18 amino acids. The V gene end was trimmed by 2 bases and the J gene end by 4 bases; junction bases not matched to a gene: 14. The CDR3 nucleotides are TGTGCCAGCAGTTTAAGGGGAACTAGCGGGTTAGGGCGAGAGACCCAGTACTTC. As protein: CASSLRGTSGLGRETQYF.

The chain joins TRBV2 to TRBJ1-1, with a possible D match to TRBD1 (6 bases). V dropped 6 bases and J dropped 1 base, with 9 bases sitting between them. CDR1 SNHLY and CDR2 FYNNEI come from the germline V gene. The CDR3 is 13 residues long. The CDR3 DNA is TGTGCCAGCAGGCGACAGGAGAACACTGAAGCTTTCTTT. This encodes CASRRQENTEAFF.

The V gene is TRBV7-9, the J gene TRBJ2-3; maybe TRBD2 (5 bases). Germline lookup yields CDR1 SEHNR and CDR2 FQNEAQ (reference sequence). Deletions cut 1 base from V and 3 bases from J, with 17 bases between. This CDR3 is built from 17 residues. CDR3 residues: CASSLGASGERTDTQYF. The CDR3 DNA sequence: TGTGCCAGCAGCTTAGGCGCGTCAGGTGAGCGGACAGATACGCAGTATTTT.